This T cell receptor (beta chain) was obtained from a study of shared clonotypes between healthy human individuals. Background on the study: There were three CD4 naive, three CD4 memory, two CD8 naive and one CD8 memory plates per donor. Overall study findings and caveats: Since donors were few, the genetic and exposure-history diversity represented was limited.

Points on this clone: Its antigen remains unidentified.

Germline values: CDR1 SEHNR, CDR2 FQNEAQ (reference sequence). V was cut by 4 bases and J by 4 bases, with 13 bases left in between. This CDR3 region has 14 residues. An approximately 200 ng quantity of DNA, 25,000 to 35,000 T cell genomes, went into the sorted-subset replicate PCRs. Assay: immunoSEQ multiplex PCR; the TCRdb copy retains only in-frame clones and omits some. The table has some 2,500,000 clones, under 95% seen once. Healthy adults negative for HIV, lacking recent acute infections or vaccinations, served as donors. This sequence originates from a man between 18 and 29 years old in good health. Some clones in this sample may be carry-over from other donors' samples. The chain combines TRBV7-9 with TRBJ1-2; tentative D call: TRBD1 (5 bases). The material sequenced was naive CD4+ T cells from PBMCs. Subset reported: CD45RA+ positively selected. This CDR3 is CASSSGGEVYGYTF. In nucleotides, the CDR3 is TGTGCCAGCAGCTCCGGGGGGGAGGTCTATGGCTACACCTTC.